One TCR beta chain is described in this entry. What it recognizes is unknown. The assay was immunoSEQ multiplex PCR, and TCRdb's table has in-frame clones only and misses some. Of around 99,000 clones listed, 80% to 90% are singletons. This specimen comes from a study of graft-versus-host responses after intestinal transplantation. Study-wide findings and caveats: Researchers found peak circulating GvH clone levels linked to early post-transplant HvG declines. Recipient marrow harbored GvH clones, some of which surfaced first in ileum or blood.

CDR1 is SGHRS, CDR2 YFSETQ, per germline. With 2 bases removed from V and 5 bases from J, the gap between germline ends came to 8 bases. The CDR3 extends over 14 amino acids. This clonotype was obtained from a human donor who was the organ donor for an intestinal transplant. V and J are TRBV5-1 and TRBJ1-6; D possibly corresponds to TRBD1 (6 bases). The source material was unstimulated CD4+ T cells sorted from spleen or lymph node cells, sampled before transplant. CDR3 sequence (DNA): TGCGCCAGCAGCTTAGGGACAAATAATTCACCCCTCCACTTT. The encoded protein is CASSLGTNNSPLHF.